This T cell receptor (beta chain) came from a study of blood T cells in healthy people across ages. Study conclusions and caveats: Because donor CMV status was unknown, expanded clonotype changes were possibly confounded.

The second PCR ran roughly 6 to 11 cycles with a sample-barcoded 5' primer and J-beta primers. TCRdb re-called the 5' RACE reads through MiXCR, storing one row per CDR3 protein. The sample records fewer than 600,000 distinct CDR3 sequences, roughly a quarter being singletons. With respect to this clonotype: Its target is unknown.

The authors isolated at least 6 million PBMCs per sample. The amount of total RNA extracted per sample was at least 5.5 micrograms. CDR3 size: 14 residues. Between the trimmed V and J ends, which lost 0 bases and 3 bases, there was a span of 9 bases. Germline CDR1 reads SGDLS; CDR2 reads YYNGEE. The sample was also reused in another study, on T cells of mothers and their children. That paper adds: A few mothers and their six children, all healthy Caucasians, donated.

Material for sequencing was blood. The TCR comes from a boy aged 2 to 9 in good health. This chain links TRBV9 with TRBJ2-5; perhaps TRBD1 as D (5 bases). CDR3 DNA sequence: TGTGCCAGCAGCGTAGGGACATCGAAAGAGACCCAGTACTTC. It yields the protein CASSVGTSKETQYF.